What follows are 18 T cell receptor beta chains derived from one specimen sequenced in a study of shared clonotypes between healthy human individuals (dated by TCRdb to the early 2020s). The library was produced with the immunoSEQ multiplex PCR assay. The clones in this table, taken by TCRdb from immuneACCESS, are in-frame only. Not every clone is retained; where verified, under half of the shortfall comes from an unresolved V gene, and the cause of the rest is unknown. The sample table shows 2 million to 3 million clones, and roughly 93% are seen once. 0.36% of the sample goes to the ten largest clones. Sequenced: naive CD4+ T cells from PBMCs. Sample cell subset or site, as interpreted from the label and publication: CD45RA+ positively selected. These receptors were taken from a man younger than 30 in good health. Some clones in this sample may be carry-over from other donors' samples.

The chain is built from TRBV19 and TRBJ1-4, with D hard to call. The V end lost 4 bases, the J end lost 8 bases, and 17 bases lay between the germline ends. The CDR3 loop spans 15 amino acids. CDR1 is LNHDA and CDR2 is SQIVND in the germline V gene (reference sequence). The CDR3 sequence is CASSSGTVLREKLFF. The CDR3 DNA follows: TGTGCCAGTAGTAGCGGCACAGTGCTAAGAGAAAAACTGTTTTTT.

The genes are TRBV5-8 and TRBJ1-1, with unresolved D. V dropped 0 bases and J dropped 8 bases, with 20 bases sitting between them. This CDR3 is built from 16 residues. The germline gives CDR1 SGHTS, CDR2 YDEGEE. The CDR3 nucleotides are TGTGCCAGCAGCTTGGCCGCGGGCGTCGGCCTCCCCGAAGCTTTCTTT. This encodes CASSLAAGVGLPEAFF.

The CDR3 DNA follows: TGCGCCAGCAGCCCCTTAGCGGGATCCGACTACGAGCAGTACTTC. Its translation: CASSPLAGSDYEQYF. The chain combines TRBV5-1 with TRBJ2-7; TRBD2 agrees at 8 bases. From germline, CDR1 is SGHRS and CDR2 YFSETQ. V trimming: 4 bases; J trimming: 3 bases; junction bases outside the gene matches: 9. The CDR3 consists of 15 residues.

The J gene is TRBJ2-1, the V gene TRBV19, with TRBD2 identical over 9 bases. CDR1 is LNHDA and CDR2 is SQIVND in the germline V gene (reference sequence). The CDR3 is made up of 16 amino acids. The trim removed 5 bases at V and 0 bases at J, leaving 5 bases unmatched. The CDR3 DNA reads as TGTGCCAGTAGTTACCTTAGCGGGAGCTCCTACAATGAGCAGTTCTTC. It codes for CASSYLSGSSYNEQFF. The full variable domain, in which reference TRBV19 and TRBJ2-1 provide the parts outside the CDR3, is DGGITQSPKYLFRKEGQNVTLSCEQNLNHDAMYWYRQDPGQGLRLIYYSQIVNDFQKGDIAEGYSVSREKKESFPLTVTSAQKNPTAFYLCASSYLSGSSYNEQFFGPGTRLTVL.

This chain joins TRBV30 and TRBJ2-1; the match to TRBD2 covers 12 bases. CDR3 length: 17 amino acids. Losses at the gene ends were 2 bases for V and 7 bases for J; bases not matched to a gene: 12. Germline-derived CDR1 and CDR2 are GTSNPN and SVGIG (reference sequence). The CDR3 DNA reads TGTGCCTGGAGTCCACCCCCGACTAGCGGGAGTCATAATGAGCAGTTCTTC. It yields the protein CAWSPPPTSGSHNEQFF.

CDR3 sequence (DNA): TGTGCCAGCAGTCCGGGACAGGGGGTAAATCAGCCCCAGCATTTT. This codes for CASSPGQGVNQPQHF. This chain connects TRBV6-6 to TRBJ1-5; 11 bases line up with TRBD1. J was trimmed by 4 bases and V by 5 bases; bases with no gene match: 4. CDR3 length: 15 amino acids. Germline-derived CDR1 and CDR2 are MNHNY and SVGAGI (reference sequence).

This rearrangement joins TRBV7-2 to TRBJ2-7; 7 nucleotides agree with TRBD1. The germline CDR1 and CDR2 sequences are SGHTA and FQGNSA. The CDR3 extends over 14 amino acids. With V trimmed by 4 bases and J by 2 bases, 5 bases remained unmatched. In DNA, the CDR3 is TGTGCCAGCAGCTGGGGGACAGCTCCCTACGAGCAGTACTTC. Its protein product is CASSWGTAPYEQYF.

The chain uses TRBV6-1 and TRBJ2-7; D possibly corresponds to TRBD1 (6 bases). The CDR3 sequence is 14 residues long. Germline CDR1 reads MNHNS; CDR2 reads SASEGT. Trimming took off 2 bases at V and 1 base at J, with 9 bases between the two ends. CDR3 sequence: CASSEKDRSYEQYF. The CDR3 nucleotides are TGTGCCAGCAGTGAAAAGGACAGATCCTACGAGCAGTACTTC.

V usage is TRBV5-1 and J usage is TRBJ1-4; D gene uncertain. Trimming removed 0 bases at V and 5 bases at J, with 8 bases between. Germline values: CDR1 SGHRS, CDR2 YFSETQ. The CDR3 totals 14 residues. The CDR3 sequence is CASSLEADNEKLFF. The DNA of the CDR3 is TGCGCCAGCAGCTTGGAGGCCGACAATGAAAAACTGTTTTTT.

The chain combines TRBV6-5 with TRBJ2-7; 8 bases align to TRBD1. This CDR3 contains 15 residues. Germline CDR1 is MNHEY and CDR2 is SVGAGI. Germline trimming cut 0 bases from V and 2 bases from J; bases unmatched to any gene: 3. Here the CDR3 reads CASSYSTGAPYEQYF. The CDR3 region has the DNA TGTGCCAGCAGTTACTCGACAGGGGCCCCCTACGAGCAGTACTTC.

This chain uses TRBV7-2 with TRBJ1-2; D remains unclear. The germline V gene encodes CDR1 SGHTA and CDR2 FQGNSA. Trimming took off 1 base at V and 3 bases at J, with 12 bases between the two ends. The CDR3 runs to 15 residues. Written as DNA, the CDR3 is TGTGCCAGCAGCTTAGATCGGATATCCCACTATGGCTACACCTTC. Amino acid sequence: CASSLDRISHYGYTF.

Written as DNA, the CDR3 is TGTGCCAGCAGCTTAAGCACTAGCGGAACCCAGTACTTC. It specifies CASSLSTSGTQYF. V and J are TRBV7-7 and TRBJ2-5, with TRBD2 matching 8 bases. Trimming took 2 bases from V and 8 from J; bases not matched to a gene: 4. CDR1 and CDR2 (germline): SSHAT, FNYEAQ (reference sequence). This CDR3 spans 13 amino acids.

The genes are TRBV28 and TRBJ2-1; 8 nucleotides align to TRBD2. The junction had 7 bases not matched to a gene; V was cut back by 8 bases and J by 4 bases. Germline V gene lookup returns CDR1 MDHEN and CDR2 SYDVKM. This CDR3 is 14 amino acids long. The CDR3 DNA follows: TGTGCCAGCGCAAGCGGGAGTGGTTACAATGAGCAGTTCTTC. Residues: CASASGSGYNEQFF.

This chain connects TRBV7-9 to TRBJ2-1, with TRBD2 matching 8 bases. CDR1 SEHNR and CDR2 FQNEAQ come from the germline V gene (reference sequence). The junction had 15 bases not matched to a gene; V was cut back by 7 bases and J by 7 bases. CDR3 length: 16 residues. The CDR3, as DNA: TGTGCCAGCACCAAAGGGGCGGGAGGCCCGGGTAATGAGCAGTTCTTC. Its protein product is CASTKGAGGPGNEQFF. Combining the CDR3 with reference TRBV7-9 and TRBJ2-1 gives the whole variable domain DTGVSQNPRHKITKRGQNVTFRCDPISEHNRLYWYRQTLGQGPEFLTYFQNEAQLEKSRLLSDRFSAERPKGSFSTLEIQRTEQGDSAMYLCASTKGAGGPGNEQFFGPGTRLTVL.

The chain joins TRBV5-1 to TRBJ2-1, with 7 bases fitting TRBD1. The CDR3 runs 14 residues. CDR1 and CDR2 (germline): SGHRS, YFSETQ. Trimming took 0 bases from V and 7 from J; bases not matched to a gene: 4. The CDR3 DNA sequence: TGCGCCAGCAGCTTGGGCAACAGGGGAAATGAGCAGTTCTTC. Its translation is CASSLGNRGNEQFF.

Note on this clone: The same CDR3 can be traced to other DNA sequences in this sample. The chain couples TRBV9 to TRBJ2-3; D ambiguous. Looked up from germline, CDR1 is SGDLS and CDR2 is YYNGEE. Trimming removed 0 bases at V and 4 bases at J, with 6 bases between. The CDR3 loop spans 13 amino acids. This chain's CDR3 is CASSVGSSDTQYF. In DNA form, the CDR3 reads TGTGCCAGCAGCGTAGGGAGCTCAGATACGCAGTATTTT.

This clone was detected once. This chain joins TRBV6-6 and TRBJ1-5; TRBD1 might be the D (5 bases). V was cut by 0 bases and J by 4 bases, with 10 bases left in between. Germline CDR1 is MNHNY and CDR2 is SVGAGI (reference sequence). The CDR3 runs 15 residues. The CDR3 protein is CASSYSVPGNQPQHF. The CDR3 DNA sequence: TGTGCCAGCAGTTACTCGGTCCCAGGGAATCAGCCCCAGCATTTT.

CDR3 DNA sequence: TGTGCCAGCAGTCGGCCAAAGGGGGGATACGAGCAGTACTTC. This codes for CASSRPKGGYEQYF. The genes are TRBV28 and TRBJ2-7; either TRBD1 or TRBD2 may fit D (6 bases each). The ends were cut back, 5 bases at V and 4 bases at J, with 15 bases in the middle. Germline CDR1 MDHEN, CDR2 SYDVKM. The CDR3 is 14 amino acids.